This T cell receptor (beta chain) was recovered during a study of cytomegalovirus exposure and HLA in healthy donors. Study context: The study placed approximately 80% of its 398 genotyped donors in the Caucasian-associated ancestry cluster.

Primers included in the PCR were 60 Vbeta and 13 Jbeta primers. Data came from immunoSEQ multiplex PCR; TCRdb stores just in-frame clones and leaves some out. This sample has about 190,000 clones, with roughly 80% found just once. Study-wide results and caveats: Specificity of a few CMV-associated chains for CMV antigens was verified in vitro. Most sequenced TCRs were rare (though some public TCRs occurred in many donors).

On this clone: The antigen remains undetermined. It is unclear where the CDR3 begins or ends on the DNA, so no DNA is shown, and the CDR3 is as TCRdb lists it.

The sample was PBMCs. The receptor comes from a young woman in good health and CMV-seronegative.

The CDR3 sequence is CASSLAVGQGAITF. The chain has TRBV5-1 and TRBJ1-2; the table's D gene call, TRBD1, was not cross checked with the DNA. The CDR3 totals 14 residues, both ends included. In germline, CDR1 is SGHRS, CDR2 YFSETQ.